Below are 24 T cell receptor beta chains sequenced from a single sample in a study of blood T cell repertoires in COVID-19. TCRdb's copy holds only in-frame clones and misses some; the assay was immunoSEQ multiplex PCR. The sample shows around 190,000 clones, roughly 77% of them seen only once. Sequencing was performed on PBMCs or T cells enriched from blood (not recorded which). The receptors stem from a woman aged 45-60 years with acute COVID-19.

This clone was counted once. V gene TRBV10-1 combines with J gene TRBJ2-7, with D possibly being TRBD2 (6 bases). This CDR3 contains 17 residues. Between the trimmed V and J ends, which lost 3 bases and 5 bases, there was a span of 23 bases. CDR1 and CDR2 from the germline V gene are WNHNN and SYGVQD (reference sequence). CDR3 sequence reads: CASSELRAGQANHEQYV. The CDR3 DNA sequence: TGCGCCAGCAGTGAATTGCGAGCGGGTCAGGCTAACCACGAGCAGTACGTC.

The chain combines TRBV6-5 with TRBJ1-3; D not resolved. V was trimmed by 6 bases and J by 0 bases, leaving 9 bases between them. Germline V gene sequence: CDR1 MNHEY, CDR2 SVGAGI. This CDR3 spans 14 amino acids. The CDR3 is CASRPLGSGNTIYF. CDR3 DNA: TGTGCCAGCAGGCCTCTCGGCTCTGGAAACACCATATATTTT.

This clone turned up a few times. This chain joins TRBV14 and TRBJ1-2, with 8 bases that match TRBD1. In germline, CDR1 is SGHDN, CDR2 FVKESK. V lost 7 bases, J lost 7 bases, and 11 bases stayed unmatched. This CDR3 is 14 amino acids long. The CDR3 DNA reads TGTGCCAGCACCCCAGGGGGCTCACTTCCTGGCTACACCTTC. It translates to CASTPGGSLPGYTF. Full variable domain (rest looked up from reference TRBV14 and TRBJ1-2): EAGVTQFPSHSVIEKGQTVTLRCDPISGHDNLYWYRRVMGKEIKFLLHFVKESKQDESGMPNNRFLAERTGGTYSTLKVQPAELEDSGVYFCASTPGGSLPGYTFGSGTRLTVV.

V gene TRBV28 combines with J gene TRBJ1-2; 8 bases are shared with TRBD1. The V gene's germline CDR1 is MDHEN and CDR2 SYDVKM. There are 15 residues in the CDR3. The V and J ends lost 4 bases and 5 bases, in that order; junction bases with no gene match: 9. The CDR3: CASSSSDRVGYGYTF. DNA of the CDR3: TGTGCCAGCAGTTCCTCGGACAGGGTCGGATATGGCTACACCTTC.

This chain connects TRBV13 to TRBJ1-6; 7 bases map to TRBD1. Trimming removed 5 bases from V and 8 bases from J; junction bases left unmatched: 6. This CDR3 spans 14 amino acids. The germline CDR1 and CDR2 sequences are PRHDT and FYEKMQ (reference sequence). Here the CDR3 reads CASSIRQGHSPLHF. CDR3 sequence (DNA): TGTGCCAGCAGCATAAGACAGGGACATTCACCCCTCCACTTT. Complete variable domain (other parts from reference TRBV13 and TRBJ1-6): AAGVIQSPRHLIKEKRETATLKCYPIPRHDTVYWYQQGPGQDPQFLISFYEKMQSDKGSIPDRFSAQQFSDYHSELNMSSLELGDSALYFCASSIRQGHSPLHFGNGTRLTVT.

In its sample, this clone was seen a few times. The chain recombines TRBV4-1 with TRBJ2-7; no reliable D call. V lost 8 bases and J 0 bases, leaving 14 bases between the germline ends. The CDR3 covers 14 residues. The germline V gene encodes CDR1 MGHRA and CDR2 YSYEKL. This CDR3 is CASSFSYSSYEQYV. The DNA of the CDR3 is TGCGCCAGCTCTTTTTCTTACAGCTCCTACGAGCAGTACGTC.

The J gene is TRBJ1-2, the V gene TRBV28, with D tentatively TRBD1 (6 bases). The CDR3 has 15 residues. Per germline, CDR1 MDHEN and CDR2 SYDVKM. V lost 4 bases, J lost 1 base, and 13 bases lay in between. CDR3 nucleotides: TGTGCCAGCAGTTATGGACAGTTACTTAACTATGGCTACACCTTC. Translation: CASSYGQLLNYGYTF.

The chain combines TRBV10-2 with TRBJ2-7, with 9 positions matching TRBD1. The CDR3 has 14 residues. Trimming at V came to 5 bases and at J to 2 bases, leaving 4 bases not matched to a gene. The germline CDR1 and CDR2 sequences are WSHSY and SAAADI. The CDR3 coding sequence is TGCGCCAGCAGTCCCGGGACAGGGACCTACGAGCAGTACGTC. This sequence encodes CASSPGTGTYEQYV.

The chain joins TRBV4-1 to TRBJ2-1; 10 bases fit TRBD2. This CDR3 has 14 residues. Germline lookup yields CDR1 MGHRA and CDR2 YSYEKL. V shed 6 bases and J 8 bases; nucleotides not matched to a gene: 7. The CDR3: CASSVAGGMYEQFF. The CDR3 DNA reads TGCGCCAGCAGTGTAGCGGGGGGTATGTATGAGCAGTTCTTC.

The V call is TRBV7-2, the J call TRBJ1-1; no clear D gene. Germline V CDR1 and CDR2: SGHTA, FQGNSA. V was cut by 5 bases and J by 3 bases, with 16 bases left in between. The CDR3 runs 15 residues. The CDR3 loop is CASSIQQRWDTEAFF. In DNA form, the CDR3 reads TGTGCCAGCAGCATTCAACAGAGATGGGACACTGAAGCTTTCTTT.

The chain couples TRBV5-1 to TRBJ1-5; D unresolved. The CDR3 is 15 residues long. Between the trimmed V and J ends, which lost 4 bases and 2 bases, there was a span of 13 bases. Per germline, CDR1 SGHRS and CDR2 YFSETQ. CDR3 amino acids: CASSPGPGGNQPQHF. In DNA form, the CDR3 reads TGCGCCAGCAGCCCCGGGCCCGGGGGCAATCAGCCCCAGCATTTT. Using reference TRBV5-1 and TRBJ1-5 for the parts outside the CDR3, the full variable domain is KAGVTQTPRYLIKTRGQQVTLSCSPISGHRSVSWYQQTPGQGLQFLFEYFSETQRNKGNFPGRFSGRQFSNSRSEMNVSTLELGDSALYLCASSPGPGGNQPQHFGDGTRLSIL.

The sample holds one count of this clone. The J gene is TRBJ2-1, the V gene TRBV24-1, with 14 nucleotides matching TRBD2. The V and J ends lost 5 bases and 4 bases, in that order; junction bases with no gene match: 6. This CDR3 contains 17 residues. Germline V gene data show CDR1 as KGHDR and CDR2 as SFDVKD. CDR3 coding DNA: TGTGCCACCAGTGCCCGGACTAGCGGGGGGCGATACAATGAGCAGTTCTTC. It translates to CATSARTSGGRYNEQFF.

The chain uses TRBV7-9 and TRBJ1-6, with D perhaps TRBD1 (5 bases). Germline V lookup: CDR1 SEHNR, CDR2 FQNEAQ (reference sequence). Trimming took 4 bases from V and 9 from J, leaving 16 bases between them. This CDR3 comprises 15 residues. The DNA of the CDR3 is TGTGCCAGCAGCTCCCTCGGGCAGGGATCTTCACCCCTCCACTTT. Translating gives CASSSLGQGSSPLHF.

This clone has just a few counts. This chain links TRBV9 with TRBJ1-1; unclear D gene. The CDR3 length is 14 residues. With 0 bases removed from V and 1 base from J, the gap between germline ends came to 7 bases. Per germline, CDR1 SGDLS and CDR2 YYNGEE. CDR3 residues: CASSVVPENTEAFF. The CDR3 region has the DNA TGTGCCAGCAGCGTAGTTCCAGAGAACACTGAAGCTTTCTTT.

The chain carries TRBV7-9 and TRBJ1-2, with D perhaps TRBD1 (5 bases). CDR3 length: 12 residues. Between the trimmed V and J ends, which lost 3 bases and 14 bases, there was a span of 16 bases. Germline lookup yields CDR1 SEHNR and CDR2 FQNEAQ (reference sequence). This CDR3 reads CASSFTTTSGTF. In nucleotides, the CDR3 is TGTGCCAGCAGCTTTACGACGACATCAGGGACCTTC.

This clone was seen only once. CDR3 sequence: CASSSPAINYGYTF. The DNA for the CDR3 is TGTGCCAGCAGCTCCCCCGCGATTAACTATGGCTACACCTTC. This sequence joins TRBV7-2 and TRBJ1-2; D is undetermined. V was cut by 4 bases and J by 1 base, with 10 bases left in between. CDR3 length: 14 amino acids. Germline CDR1 reads SGHTA; CDR2 reads FQGNSA. Full variable domain (remainder filled in from reference TRBV7-2 and TRBJ1-2): GAGVSQSPSNKVTEKGKDVELRCDPISGHTALYWYRQSLGQGLEFLIYFQGNSAPDKSGLPSDRFSAERTGGSVSTLTIQRTQQEDSAVYLCASSSPAINYGYTFGSGTRLTVV.

CDR3 region: CASSPDRQNTGELFF. CDR3 in DNA: TGTGCCAGCAGCCCGGACAGGCAAAACACCGGGGAGCTGTTTTTT. The genes are TRBV2 and TRBJ2-2; TRBD1 matches at 7 bases. V was pared by 6 bases and J by 2 bases, with 6 bases of the junction left unmatched. CDR3 size: 15 residues. CDR1 and CDR2 (germline): SNHLY, FYNNEI.

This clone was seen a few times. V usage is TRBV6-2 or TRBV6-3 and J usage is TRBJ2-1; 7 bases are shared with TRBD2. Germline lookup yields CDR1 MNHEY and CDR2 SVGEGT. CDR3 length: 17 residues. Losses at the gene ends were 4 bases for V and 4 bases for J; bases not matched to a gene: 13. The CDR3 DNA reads TGTGCCAGCAGTTCGCTAGCCGGGGGGACCCCATACAATGAGCAGTTCTTC. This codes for CASSSLAGGTPYNEQFF.

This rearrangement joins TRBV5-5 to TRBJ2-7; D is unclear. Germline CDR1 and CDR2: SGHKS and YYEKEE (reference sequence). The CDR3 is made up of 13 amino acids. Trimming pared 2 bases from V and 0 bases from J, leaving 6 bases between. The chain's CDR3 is CASSFSPSYEQYV. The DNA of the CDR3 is TGTGCCAGCAGCTTCTCCCCCTCCTACGAGCAGTACGTC.

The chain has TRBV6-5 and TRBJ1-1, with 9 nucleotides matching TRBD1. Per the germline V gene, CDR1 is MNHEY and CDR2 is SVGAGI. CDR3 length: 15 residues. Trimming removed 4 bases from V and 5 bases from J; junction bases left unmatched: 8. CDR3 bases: TGTGCCAGCAGTTCCCCCGGGACAGGGAGGACTGAAGCTTTCTTT. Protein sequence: CASSSPGTGRTEAFF.

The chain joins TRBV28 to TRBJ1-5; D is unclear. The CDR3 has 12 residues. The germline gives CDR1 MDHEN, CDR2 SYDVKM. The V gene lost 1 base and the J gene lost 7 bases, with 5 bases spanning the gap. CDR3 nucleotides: TGTGCCAGCAGTTTATCTACCCAGCCCCAGCATTTT. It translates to CASSLSTQPQHF.

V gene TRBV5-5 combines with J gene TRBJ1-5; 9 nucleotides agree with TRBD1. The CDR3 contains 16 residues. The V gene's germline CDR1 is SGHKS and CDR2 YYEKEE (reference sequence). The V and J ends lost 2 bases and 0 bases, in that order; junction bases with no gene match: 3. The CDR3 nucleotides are TGTGCCAGCAGCTTACAGGGGGCCCTTAGCAATCAGCCCCAGCATTTT. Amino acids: CASSLQGALSNQPQHF. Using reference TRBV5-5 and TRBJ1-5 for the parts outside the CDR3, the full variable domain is DAGVTQSPTHLIKTRGQQVTLRCSPISGHKSVSWYQQVLGQGPQFIFQYYEKEERGRGNFPDRFSARQFPNYSSELNVNALLLGDSALYLCASSLQGALSNQPQHFGDGTRLSIL.

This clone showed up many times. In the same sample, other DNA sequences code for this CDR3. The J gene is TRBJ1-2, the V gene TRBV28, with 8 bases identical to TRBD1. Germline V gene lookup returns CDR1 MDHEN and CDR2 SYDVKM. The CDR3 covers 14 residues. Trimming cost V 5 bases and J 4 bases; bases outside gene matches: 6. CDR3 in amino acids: CASSPPGQAYGYTF. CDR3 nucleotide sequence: TGTGCCAGCAGTCCACCGGGACAGGCCTATGGCTACACCTTC.

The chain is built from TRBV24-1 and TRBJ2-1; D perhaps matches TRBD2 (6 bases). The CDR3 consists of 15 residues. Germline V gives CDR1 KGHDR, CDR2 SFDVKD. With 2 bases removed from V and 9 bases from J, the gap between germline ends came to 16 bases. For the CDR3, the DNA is TGTGCCACCAGTGATTCGGGGGACGGGTTCACTGAGCAGTTCTTC. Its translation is CATSDSGDGFTEQFF.